This T cell receptor beta chain was observed in a study of blood T cell repertoires in COVID-19. In the study overall: Sites in the United States, Italy and Spain provided acute and convalescent COVID-19 samples. Nucleic acid was either cDNA or gDNA, and it came from T cells, B-cell-depleted T cells, or PBMCs.

In the study's own analysis: From reference gene primer amplification, estimates of nucleated cell counts were derived. Generated by immunoSEQ multiplex PCR, the TCRdb table keeps only in-frame clones and is missing some. Clone size and V and J calls were adopted from that table, with D and trimming inferred from the DNA. The data contain roughly 350,000 clones, approximately 87% of them seen just once; the ten biggest clones take up 4%. CDR1 and CDR2 (germline): SGHDT, YYEEEE. CDR3 length equals 15 residues. V shed 0 bases and J 2 bases; nucleotides not matched to a gene: 1. Sample: peripheral blood. The V gene is TRBV5-6, the J gene TRBJ1-5; 8 bases match TRBD1. This sequence originates from a woman between 50 and 59 years old with active or convalescent COVID-19. Here the CDR3 reads CASSLGRGRNQPQHF. The CDR3 bases are TGTGCCAGCAGCTTGGGCAGGGGGCGCAATCAGCCCCAGCATTTT.